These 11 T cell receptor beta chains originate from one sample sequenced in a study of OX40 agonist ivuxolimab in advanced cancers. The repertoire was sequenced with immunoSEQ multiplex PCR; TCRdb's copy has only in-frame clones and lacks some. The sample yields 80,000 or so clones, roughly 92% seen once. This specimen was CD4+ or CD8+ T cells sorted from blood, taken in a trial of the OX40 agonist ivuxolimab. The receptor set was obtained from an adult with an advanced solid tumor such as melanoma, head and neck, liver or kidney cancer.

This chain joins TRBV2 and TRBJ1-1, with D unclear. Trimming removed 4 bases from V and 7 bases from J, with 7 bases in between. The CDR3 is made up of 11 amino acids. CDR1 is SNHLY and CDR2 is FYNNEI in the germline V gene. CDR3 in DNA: TGTGCCAGCAGTGGGGGTTATGAAGCTTTCTTT. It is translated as CASSGGYEAFF.

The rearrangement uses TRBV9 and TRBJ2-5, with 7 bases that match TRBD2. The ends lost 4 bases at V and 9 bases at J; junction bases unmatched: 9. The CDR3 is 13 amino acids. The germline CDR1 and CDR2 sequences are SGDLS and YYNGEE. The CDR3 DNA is TGTGCCAGCAGCCAACTAGTGGGGGGGGCCCAGTACTTC. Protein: CASSQLVGGAQYF.

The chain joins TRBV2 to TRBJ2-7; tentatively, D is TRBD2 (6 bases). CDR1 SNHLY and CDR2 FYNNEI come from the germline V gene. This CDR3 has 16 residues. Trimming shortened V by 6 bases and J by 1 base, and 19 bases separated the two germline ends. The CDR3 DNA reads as TGTGCCAGCAGCGGGGTGGGGAGGCTGATATCCTACGAGCAGTACTTC. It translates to CASSGVGRLISYEQYF.

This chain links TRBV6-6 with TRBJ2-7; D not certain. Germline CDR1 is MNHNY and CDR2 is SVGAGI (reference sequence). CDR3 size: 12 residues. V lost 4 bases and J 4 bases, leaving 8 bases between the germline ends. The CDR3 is CASSSSVYEQYF. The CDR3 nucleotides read TGTGCCAGCAGTTCGAGCGTTTACGAGCAGTACTTC.

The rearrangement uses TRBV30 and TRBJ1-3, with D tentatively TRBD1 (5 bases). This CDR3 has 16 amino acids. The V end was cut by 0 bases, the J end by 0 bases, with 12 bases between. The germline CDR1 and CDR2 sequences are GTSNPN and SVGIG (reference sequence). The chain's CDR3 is CAWSVLGGGSGNTIYF. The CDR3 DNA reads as TGTGCCTGGAGTGTATTGGGGGGAGGCTCTGGAAACACCATATATTTT.

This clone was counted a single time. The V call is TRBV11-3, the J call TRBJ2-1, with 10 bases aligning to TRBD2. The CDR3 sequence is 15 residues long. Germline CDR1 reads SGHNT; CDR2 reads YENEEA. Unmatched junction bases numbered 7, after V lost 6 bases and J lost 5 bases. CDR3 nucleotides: TGTGCCAGCAGTAGTAGCGGGGGGTTAAACAATGAGCAGTTCTTC. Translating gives CASSSSGGLNNEQFF.

The CDR3 DNA follows: TGTGCCAGCAGCCCGAGGGACACCGACTACGAGCAGTACTTC. Its translation is CASSPRDTDYEQYF. This rearrangement joins TRBV11-3 to TRBJ2-7; tentatively, D is TRBD1 (6 bases). The germline V gene has CDR1 SGHNT and CDR2 YENEEA. This CDR3 has 14 amino acids. V was trimmed by 5 bases and J by 3 bases, leaving 14 bases between them.

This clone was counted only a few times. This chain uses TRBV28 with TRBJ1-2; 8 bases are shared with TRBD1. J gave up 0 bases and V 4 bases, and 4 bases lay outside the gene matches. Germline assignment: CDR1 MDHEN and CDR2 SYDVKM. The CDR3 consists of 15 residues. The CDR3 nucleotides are TGTGCCAGCAGTTACCAGGGGGCTACTAACTATGGCTACACCTTC. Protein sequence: CASSYQGATNYGYTF.

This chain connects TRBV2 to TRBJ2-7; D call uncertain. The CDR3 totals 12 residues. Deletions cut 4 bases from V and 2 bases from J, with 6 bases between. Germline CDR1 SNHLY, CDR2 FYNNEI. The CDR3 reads CASSGGPYEQYF. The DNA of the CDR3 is TGTGCCAGCAGTGGCGGACCCTACGAGCAGTACTTC.

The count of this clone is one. This CDR3 reads CATTNGLAYNEQFF. CDR3 DNA sequence: TGTGCCACTACGAATGGGTTAGCCTACAATGAGCAGTTCTTC. The chain has TRBV30 and TRBJ2-1; no clear D gene. This CDR3 contains 14 residues. The germline gives CDR1 GTSNPN, CDR2 SVGIG (reference sequence). The germline V and J ends were trimmed by 8 bases and 2 bases, with 16 bases remaining between them.

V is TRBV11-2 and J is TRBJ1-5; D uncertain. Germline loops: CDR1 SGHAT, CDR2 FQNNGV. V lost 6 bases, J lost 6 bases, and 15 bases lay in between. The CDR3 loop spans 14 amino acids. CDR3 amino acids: CASSQAGPSQPQHF. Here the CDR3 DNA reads TGTGCCAGCAGTCAGGCCGGGCCCAGTCAGCCCCAGCATTTT.